The 19 T cell receptor beta chains below come from one sample, sequenced in a study of T cell changes during pregnancy in multiple sclerosis. Libraries were prepared by immunoSEQ multiplex PCR; TCRdb keeps only in-frame clonotypes and omits some of them. The sample has just under 95,000 clones; 85% to 95% are singletons. The sequenced sample was peripheral blood, obtained in the first trimester of pregnancy. The receptors derive from a female donor with multiple sclerosis, enrolled in a pregnancy study.

The genes are TRBV28 and TRBJ2-7; perhaps TRBD2 as D (5 bases). V was shortened by 6 bases and J by 2 bases, with 17 bases between the two germline ends. CDR3 length: 15 amino acids. From germline, CDR1 is MDHEN and CDR2 SYDVKM. CDR3 in DNA: TGTGCCAGCAGCCGCAGAACTAGGGCCCCCTACGAGCAGTACTTC. Protein sequence: CASSRRTRAPYEQYF.

This sequence joins TRBV4-2 and TRBJ2-5; 8 positions match TRBD2. V gave up 1 base and J gave up 3 bases; unmatched junction bases: 7. In germline, CDR1 is LGHNA, CDR2 YNFKEQ. This CDR3 contains 16 residues. In nucleotides, the CDR3 is TGTGCCAGCAGCCAAGGGACTAGCTTTTTTGAAGAGACCCAGTACTTC. It codes for CASSQGTSFFEETQYF.

The rearrangement joins TRBV5-1 to TRBJ2-2; TRBD1 might be the D (5 bases). V lost 4 bases and J 1 base, leaving 14 bases between the germline ends. Germline V gives CDR1 SGHRS, CDR2 YFSETQ. The CDR3 length is 16 residues. The CDR3 DNA reads as TGCGCCAGCAGCACAGGCGTAGCCCTGAACACCGGGGAGCTGTTTTTT. Its protein product is CASSTGVALNTGELFF.

In DNA, the CDR3 is TGCAGTGTCCTGGGACAGGTTCAGTACTTC. This sequence encodes CSVLGQVQYF. The rearrangement joins TRBV20-1 to TRBJ2-4, with TRBD1 matching 8 bases. Losses at the gene ends were 7 bases for V and 11 bases for J; bases not matched to a gene: 4. The CDR3 is 10 amino acids. Germline-derived CDR1 and CDR2 are DFQATT and SNEGSKA (reference sequence).

The genes are TRBV19 and TRBJ2-1; 11 bases are a match to TRBD2. The CDR3 totals 15 residues. CDR1 and CDR2 from the germline V gene are LNHDA and SQIVND (reference sequence). The V gene end was trimmed by 5 bases and the J gene end by 5 bases; junction bases not matched to a gene: 5. DNA of the CDR3: TGTGCCAGTAGTTTGACTAGCGGGACCCACAATGAGCAGTTCTTC. Translation: CASSLTSGTHNEQFF.

This clone showed up just once. This chain uses TRBV20-1 with TRBJ2-1; D not certain. Germline V lookup: CDR1 DFQATT, CDR2 SNEGSKA (reference sequence). Trimming stripped 3 bases from V and 7 bases from J, with 4 bases between. CDR3 length equals 10 residues. The DNA for the CDR3 is TGCAGTGCTAGTAATAATGAGCAGTTCTTC. This gives the protein CSASNNEQFF.

This clone was found once. The chain joins TRBV5-5 to TRBJ1-4, with TRBD1 matching over 9 bases. The J segment lost 4 bases and the V segment lost 2 bases, leaving 9 bases of the junction unmatched. Germline loops: CDR1 SGHKS, CDR2 YYEKEE (reference sequence). This CDR3 contains 17 residues. The CDR3 DNA is TGTGCCAGCAGCTTCCTAACAGGGGGCATGGGTAATGAAAAACTGTTTTTT. Translation: CASSFLTGGMGNEKLFF. The full variable domain, completed using reference TRBV5-5 and TRBJ1-4, is DAGVTQSPTHLIKTRGQQVTLRCSPISGHKSVSWYQQVLGQGPQFIFQYYEKEERGRGNFPDRFSARQFPNYSSELNVNALLLGDSALYLCASSFLTGGMGNEKLFFGSGTQLSVL.

J is TRBJ2-3 and V is TRBV6-5; 14 nucleotides align to TRBD2. This CDR3 comprises 16 residues. Germline trimming cut 1 base from V and 4 bases from J; bases unmatched to any gene: 1. CDR1 and CDR2 (germline): MNHEY, SVGAGI. CDR3 in DNA: TGTGCCAGCAGTTACTTGACTAGCGGGAGGGCAGATACGCAGTATTTT. It codes for CASSYLTSGRADTQYF.

This clone was detected once. V and J are TRBV28 and TRBJ1-5; no clear D. Germline V gene data show CDR1 as MDHEN and CDR2 as SYDVKM. Deletions cut 3 bases from V and 0 bases from J, with 15 bases between. The CDR3 runs to 17 residues. The CDR3 DNA reads TGTGCCAGCAGTTTTCGGTTCTGGTCGTATAGCAATCAGCCCCAGCATTTT. Amino acids: CASSFRFWSYSNQPQHF.

This clone was found once. The chain uses TRBV6-5 and TRBJ1-1, with D tentatively TRBD1 (6 bases). In germline, CDR1 is MNHEY, CDR2 SVGAGI. The CDR3 contains 16 residues. Between the trimmed V and J ends, which lost 1 base and 2 bases, there was a span of 14 bases. The CDR3 sequence: CASSYFSGDINTEAFF. DNA for the CDR3: TGTGCCAGCAGTTACTTCTCAGGGGATATTAACACTGAAGCTTTCTTT.

Worth noting for this clone: Lacking the conserved final phenylalanine or tryptophan, this CDR3 likely reflects a read error. The chain is built from TRBV30 and TRBJ2-7; 8 bases fit TRBD2. CDR1 is GTSNPN, CDR2 SVGIG, per germline (reference sequence). The CDR3 is made up of 15 amino acids. Trimming at V came to 3 bases and at J to 1 base, leaving 8 bases not matched to a gene. CDR3 bases: TGTGCCTGGAGACCCAGCGGGAGTCAATCCTACGAGCAGTACCTC. The encoded protein is CAWRPSGSQSYEQYL.

The V and J genes are TRBV4-2 and TRBJ2-5, with D possibly being TRBD1 (6 bases). The CDR3 runs to 14 residues. Trimming took off 4 bases at V and 4 bases at J, with 13 bases between the two ends. Germline lookup yields CDR1 LGHNA and CDR2 YNFKEQ. The CDR3 DNA reads as TGTGCCAGCAGCCGCATACTAGGGGGAGAGACCCAGTACTTC. Amino acid sequence: CASSRILGGETQYF.

In regard to this clone: The junction and the germline gene differ at one end; a read error may be behind it. V and J are TRBV6-1 and TRBJ2-7, with 9 bases identical to TRBD1. The CDR3 sequence is 15 residues long. Germline values: CDR1 MNHNS, CDR2 SASEGT. The chain's CDR3 is CASRNPGQGSYERYF. CDR3 sequence (DNA): TGTGCCAGCAGAAACCCGGGACAGGGCTCCTACGAGCGGTACTTC.

V and J are TRBV6-6 and TRBJ2-5; D call uncertain. Germline V lookup: CDR1 MNHNY, CDR2 SVGAGI (reference sequence). V dropped 4 bases and J dropped 5 bases, with 5 bases sitting between them. The CDR3 spans 11 residues. The CDR3 bases are TGTGCCAGCAGTTCCGTGGAGACCCAGTACTTC. Residues: CASSSVETQYF.

V gene TRBV14 combines with J gene TRBJ2-3; D is uncertain. Germline V gene data show CDR1 as SGHDN and CDR2 as FVKESK. The V end was cut by 1 base, the J end by 2 bases, with 10 bases between. This CDR3 has 15 residues. CDR3 residues: CASSQGGSSTDTQYF. For the CDR3, the DNA is TGTGCCAGCAGCCAAGGAGGATCCTCCACAGATACGCAGTATTTT. Full variable domain (remainder filled in from reference TRBV14 and TRBJ2-3): EAGVTQFPSHSVIEKGQTVTLRCDPISGHDNLYWYRRVMGKEIKFLLHFVKESKQDESGMPNNRFLAERTGGTYSTLKVQPAELEDSGVYFCASSQGGSSTDTQYFGPGTRLTVL.

The chain joins TRBV15 to TRBJ2-7; perhaps TRBD2 as D (6 bases). Per germline, CDR1 LNHNV and CDR2 YYDKDF (reference sequence). V gave up 0 bases and J gave up 2 bases, with 17 bases separating them. There are 17 residues in the CDR3. As DNA, the CDR3 is TGTGCCACCAGCAGAGATTTCAGGAGACCGGGAGCCTACGAGCAGTACTTC. It encodes CATSRDFRRPGAYEQYF.

The rearrangement uses TRBV19 and TRBJ2-1, with TRBD2 matching over 12 bases. Germline V gene data show CDR1 as LNHDA and CDR2 as SQIVND (reference sequence). This CDR3 has 16 residues. With 6 bases clipped from V and 4 bases from J, the junction kept 7 bases outside the gene matches. CDR3 sequence (DNA): TGTGCCAGTAGGCTACTAGCGGGGGGTGGGTACAATGAGCAGTTCTTC. This sequence encodes CASRLLAGGGYNEQFF.

The rearrangement links TRBV27 to TRBJ1-1; possible D gene TRBD1, 5 bases. V shed 1 base and J shed 1 base, with 10 bases lying between them. CDR3 length: 15 amino acids. Germline CDR1 MNHEY, CDR2 SMNVEV (reference sequence). For the CDR3, the DNA is TGTGCCAGCAGTTTATTAGGGGCAGGGAACACTGAAGCTTTCTTT. Residues: CASSLLGAGNTEAFF.

The chain uses TRBV9 and TRBJ2-3; the D gene is possibly TRBD1 (5 bases). CDR1 is SGDLS and CDR2 is YYNGEE in the germline V gene. V shed 0 bases and J shed 7 bases, with 15 bases lying between them. The CDR3 has 15 residues. The CDR3 region is CASSVGVGQTHTQYF. The CDR3, as DNA: TGTGCCAGCAGCGTAGGCGTGGGGCAGACCCATACGCAGTATTTT.